This record concerns one T cell receptor (beta chain) sequence. Its antigen remains unknown. This sample is drawn from a study of graft-versus-host responses after intestinal transplantation. Overall study findings and caveats: Allograft clonal ratios (graft-versus-host to host-versus-graft) were high in patients who had graft-donor T cell macrochimerism.

This CDR3 is 15 amino acids long. Germline V lookup: CDR1 SNHLY, CDR2 FYNNEI. Losses at the gene ends were 5 bases for V and 3 bases for J; bases not matched to a gene: 8. Libraries were prepared by immunoSEQ multiplex PCR; TCRdb keeps only in-frame clonotypes and omits some of them. In the table there are roughly 40,000 clones, over 75% of which are singletons. This TCR derives from a human patient who received an intestinal transplant, so some T cells may come from the graft donor. The source material was PBMCs, sampled 524 days after transplant. The chain is built from TRBV2 and TRBJ2-7, with 9 bases that match TRBD1. The CDR3 loop is CASSPGTGRLYEQYF. CDR3 nucleotides: TGTGCCAGCAGTCCCGGGACAGGGCGCCTCTACGAGCAGTACTTC.